This T cell receptor (beta chain) comes out of a study of T cell responses to AZD1222 COVID-19 vaccine. TCRdb keeps only in-frame clones here, not all; method: immunoSEQ multiplex PCR. The sample lists around 130,000 clones, roughly 93% seen once, with about 3% in the top ten. Details on this clone: The antigen is not known.

This CDR3 is built from 14 residues. Trimming took off 2 bases at V and 0 bases at J, with 8 bases between the two ends. Germline CDR1 and CDR2: SGHVS and FQNEAQ. Study conclusions and caveats: Donors, mostly white British, included more females; clonal diversity was possibly underestimated.

The chain couples TRBV7-8 to TRBJ2-7; no reliable D call. The sequence came from an adult in good health. The sequencing used peripheral blood, collected on day 0 of AZD1222 vaccination. This CDR3 reads CASSLPEGSYEQYF. In DNA, the CDR3 is TGTGCCAGCAGCTTACCGGAAGGCTCCTACGAGCAGTACTTC.